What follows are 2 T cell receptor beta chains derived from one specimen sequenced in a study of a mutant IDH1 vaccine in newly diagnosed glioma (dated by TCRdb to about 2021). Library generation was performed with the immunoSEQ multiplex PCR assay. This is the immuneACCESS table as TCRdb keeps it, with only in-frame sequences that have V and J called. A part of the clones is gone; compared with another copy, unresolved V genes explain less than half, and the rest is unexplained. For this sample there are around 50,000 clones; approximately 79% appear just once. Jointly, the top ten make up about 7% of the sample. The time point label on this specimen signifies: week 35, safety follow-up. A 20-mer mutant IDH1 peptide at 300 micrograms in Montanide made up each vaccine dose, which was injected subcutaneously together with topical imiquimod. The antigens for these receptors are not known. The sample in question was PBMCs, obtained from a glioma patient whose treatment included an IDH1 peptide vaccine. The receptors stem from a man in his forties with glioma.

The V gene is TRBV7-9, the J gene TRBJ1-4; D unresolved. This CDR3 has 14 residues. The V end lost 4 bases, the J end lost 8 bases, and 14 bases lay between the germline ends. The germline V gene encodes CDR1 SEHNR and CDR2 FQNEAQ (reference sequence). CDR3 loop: CASSYPSVGEKLFF. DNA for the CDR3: TGTGCCAGCAGCTACCCCTCGGTTGGGGAAAAACTGTTTTTT.

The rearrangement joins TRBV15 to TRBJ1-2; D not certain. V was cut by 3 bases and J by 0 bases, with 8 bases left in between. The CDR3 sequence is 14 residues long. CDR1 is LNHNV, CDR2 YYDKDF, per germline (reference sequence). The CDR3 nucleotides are TGTGCCACCAGCAGGGGAGGATCTAACTATGGCTACACCTTC. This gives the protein CATSRGGSNYGYTF.